This TCR beta chain stems from a study of OX40 agonist ivuxolimab in advanced cancers. Some clones are missing from TCRdb's copy, which holds only in-frame ones; the method was immunoSEQ multiplex PCR. The sample includes 57,000 or so clones, around 83% of them seen just once. CDR3 length: 14 amino acids. Germline-derived CDR1 and CDR2 are SGHRS and YFSETQ. The junction had 6 bases not matched to a gene; V was cut back by 4 bases and J by 5 bases. The source is an adult with an advanced solid tumor such as melanoma, head and neck, liver or kidney cancer. Sequenced material: CD4+ or CD8+ T cells sorted from blood, taken in a trial of the OX40 agonist ivuxolimab. The rearrangement joins TRBV5-1 to TRBJ2-5; 9 bases are a match to TRBD1. The CDR3 nucleotides are TGCGCCAGCAGCGCCGGGACAGGGTGGGAGACCCAGTACTTC. Amino acids: CASSAGTGWETQYF.